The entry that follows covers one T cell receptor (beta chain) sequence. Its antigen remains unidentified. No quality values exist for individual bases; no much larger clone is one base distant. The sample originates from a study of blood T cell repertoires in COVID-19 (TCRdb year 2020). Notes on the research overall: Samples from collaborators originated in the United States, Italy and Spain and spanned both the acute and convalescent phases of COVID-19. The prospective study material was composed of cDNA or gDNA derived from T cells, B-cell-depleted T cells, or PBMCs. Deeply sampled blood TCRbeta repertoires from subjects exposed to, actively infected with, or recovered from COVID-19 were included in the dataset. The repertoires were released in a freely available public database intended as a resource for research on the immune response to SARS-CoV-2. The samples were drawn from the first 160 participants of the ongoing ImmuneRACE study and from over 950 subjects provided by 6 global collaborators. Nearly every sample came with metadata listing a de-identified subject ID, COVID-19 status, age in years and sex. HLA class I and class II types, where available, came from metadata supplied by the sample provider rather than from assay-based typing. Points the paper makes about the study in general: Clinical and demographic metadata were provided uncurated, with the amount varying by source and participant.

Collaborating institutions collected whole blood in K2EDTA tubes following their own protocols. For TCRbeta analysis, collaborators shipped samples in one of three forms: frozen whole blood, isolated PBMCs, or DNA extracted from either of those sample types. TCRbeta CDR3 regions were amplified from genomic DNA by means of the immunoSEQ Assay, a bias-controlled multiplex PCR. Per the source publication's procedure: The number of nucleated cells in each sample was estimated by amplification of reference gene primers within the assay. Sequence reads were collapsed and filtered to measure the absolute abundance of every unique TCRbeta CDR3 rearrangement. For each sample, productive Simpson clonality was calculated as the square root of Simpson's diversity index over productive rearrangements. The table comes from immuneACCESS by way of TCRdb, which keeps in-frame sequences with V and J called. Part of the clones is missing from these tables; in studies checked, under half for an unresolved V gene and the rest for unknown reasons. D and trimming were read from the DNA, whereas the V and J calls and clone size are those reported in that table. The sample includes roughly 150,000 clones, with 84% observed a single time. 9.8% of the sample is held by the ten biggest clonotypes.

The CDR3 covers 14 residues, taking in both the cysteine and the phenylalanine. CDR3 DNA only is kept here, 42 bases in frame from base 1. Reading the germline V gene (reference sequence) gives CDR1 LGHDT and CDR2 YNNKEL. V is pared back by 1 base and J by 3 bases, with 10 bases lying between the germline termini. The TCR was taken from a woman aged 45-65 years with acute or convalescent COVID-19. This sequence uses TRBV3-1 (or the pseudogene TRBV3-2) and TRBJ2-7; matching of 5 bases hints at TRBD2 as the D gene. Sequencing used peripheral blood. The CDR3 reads CASSQAGEFYEQYF. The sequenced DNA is TGTGCCAGCAGCCAAGCCGGGGAGTTCTACGAGCAGTACTTC.